This TCR beta chain was sequenced in a study of Graves' ophthalmopathy and Graves' hyperthyroidism. Study conclusions and caveats: Sensitivity of roughly 64% and specificity of less than 85% were achieved by the model that predicted ophthalmopathy progression. Blood shared most expanded thyroid clonotypes above 0.001 frequency. A 13-signature model separated ophthalmopathy from stable hyperthyroidism, reaching approximately 88% sensitivity and 75% to 83% specificity cross-validated.

Clinical symptoms, serum thyroxine, TRAb, thyroid ultrasound and orbital computed tomography formed the basis of diagnosis. V lost 0 bases to trimming and J lost 4 bases; unmatched junction nucleotides: 12. The length of the CDR3 is 17 residues. A word on this clonotype: What it recognizes is unknown.

TCR beta CDR3 amplification used RNA transcripts. Scientists carried out first-round RT-PCR using HTBI primers and then a second-round multiplex PCR. TCRdb fed the multiplex PCR reads into MiXCR, producing one record per CDR3 protein. The sample records about 170,000 distinct CDR3 sequences, 30% to 45% being singletons. The TCR was taken from a woman in her forties with Graves' ophthalmopathy. Sequenced material: peripheral blood. V gene TRBV12-3 or TRBV12-4 combines with J gene TRBJ2-7, with TRBD1 matching over 7 bases. The CDR3 nucleotides read TGTGCCAGCAGTTTAGCTCTCACAGGGACAGCGGTTTACGAGCAGTACTTC. Translated: CASSLALTGTAVYEQYF.